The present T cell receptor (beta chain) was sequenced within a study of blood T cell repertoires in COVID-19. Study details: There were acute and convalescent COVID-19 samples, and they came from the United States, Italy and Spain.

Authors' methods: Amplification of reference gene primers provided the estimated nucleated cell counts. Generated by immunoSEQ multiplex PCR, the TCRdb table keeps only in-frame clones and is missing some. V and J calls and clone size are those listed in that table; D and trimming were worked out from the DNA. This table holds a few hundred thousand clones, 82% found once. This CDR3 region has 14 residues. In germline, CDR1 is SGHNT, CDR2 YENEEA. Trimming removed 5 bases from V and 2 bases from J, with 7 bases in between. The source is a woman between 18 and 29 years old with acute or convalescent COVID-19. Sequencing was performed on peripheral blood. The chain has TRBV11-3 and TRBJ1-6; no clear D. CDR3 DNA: TGTGCCAGCAGCGAATCAGCCTATAATTCACCCCTCCACTTT. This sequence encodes CASSESAYNSPLHF.